Following are 6 T cell receptor beta chains from one sample sequenced in a study of T cells in Graves' hyperthyroidism and ophthalmopathy. RNA transcripts were the template for amplifying TCR beta CDR3 regions. A set of HTBI primers served as the primers for a first-round RT-PCR of the TCR CDR3. Each CDR3 protein is one row after TCRdb ran MiXCR on the multiplex PCR reads. Counted here are hundreds of thousands of distinct CDR3 sequences, about 20% occurring once; the ten biggest clones make up around two thirds. The sequencing sample was made of blood. Source of these receptors: a man aged 25-40 years with Graves' ophthalmopathy.

This clonotype was picked up a small number of times. This rearrangement joins TRBV7-9 to TRBJ2-3, with D tentatively TRBD2 (6 bases). V dropped 3 bases and J dropped 2 bases, with 12 bases sitting between them. The CDR3 is 15 amino acids. Germline-derived CDR1 and CDR2 are SEHNR and FQNEAQ (reference sequence). Written as DNA, the CDR3 is TGTGCCAGCAGCTTGGAGGGAGGCCCCACAGATACGCAGTATTTT. Its translation: CASSLEGGPTDTQYF.

This clonotype has just a few counts. The chain uses TRBV18 and TRBJ2-7; possibly TRBD1 for D (5 bases). V dropped 3 bases and J dropped 2 bases, with 14 bases sitting between them. The CDR3 covers 15 residues. The germline CDR1 and CDR2 sequences are KGHSH and LQKENI. The CDR3: CASSPRQRRPYEQYF. The CDR3, as DNA: TGTGCCAGCTCACCGCGACAGAGAAGACCCTACGAGCAGTACTTC.

This clonotype was seen only a few times. The chain is built from TRBV30 and TRBJ2-7; a possible D gene is TRBD1 (6 bases). This CDR3 has 16 amino acids. Germline assignment: CDR1 GTSNPN and CDR2 SVGIG (reference sequence). Trimming removed 2 bases from V and 3 bases from J, with 20 bases in between. The CDR3 region is CAWSPTSTGQFYEQYF. The CDR3 coding sequence is TGTGCCTGGAGTCCCACCTCAACAGGACAGTTCTACGAGCAGTACTTC.

This clonotype was detected many times. The chain is built from TRBV27 and TRBJ1-1; 9 nucleotides line up with TRBD1. CDR1 is MNHEY, CDR2 SMNVEV, per germline (reference sequence). V shed 4 bases, J shed 11 bases, and the junction held 11 bases outside the gene matches. This CDR3 comprises 14 residues. The CDR3 DNA reads TGTGCCAGCAGTTCCTCCCGACAGGGGGATCGGGCTTTCTTT. This translates into CASSSSRQGDRAFF.

This clonotype was counted at least ten times. This chain uses TRBV2 with TRBJ1-2; perhaps TRBD1 as D (6 bases). The V gene's germline CDR1 is SNHLY and CDR2 FYNNEI. This CDR3 contains 15 residues. Between the trimmed V and J ends, which lost 2 bases and 2 bases, there was a span of 12 bases. Here the CDR3 DNA reads TGTGCCAGCAGTGAAAGGCAGGGGACAAACTATGGCTACACCTTC. It translates to CASSERQGTNYGYTF. Together with reference TRBV2 and TRBJ1-2, the CDR3 gives the full variable domain: EPEVTQTPSHQVTQMGQEVILRCVPISNHLYFYWYRQILGQKVEFLVSFYNNEISEKSEIFDDQFSVERPDGSNFTLKIRSTKLEDSAMYFCASSERQGTNYGYTFGSGTRLTVV.

This clonotype was detected a few times. This chain joins TRBV12-3 or TRBV12-4 and TRBJ2-1, with TRBD2 as a possible D gene (6 bases). The CDR3 sequence is 15 residues long. V lost 4 bases and J 4 bases, leaving 14 bases between the germline ends. The CDR3 DNA follows: TGTGCCAGCAGTTCTTTAGCGGAGAGATACAATGAGCAGTTCTTC. Amino acids: CASSSLAERYNEQFF.